This T cell receptor (beta chain) was recorded in a study of blood T cell repertoires in COVID-19. Losses at the gene ends were 7 bases for V and 10 bases for J; bases not matched to a gene: 6. The CDR3 contains 12 residues. CDR1 is ENHRY and CDR2 is SYGVKD in the germline V gene. TCRdb keeps only in-frame clones here, not all; method: immunoSEQ multiplex PCR. Of 45,000 or so clones listed, around nine tenths are singletons. Source material: peripheral blood. The receptor was derived from a human donor in a cohort sampled during active COVID-19. The chain carries TRBV10-3 and TRBJ1-2, with 10 bases matching TRBD1. The CDR3 nucleotides are TGTGCCATCACCGGGACAGGGGATGACTACACCTTC. This translates into CAITGTGDDYTF.